This T cell receptor (beta chain) was sequenced during a study of T cells in Graves' hyperthyroidism and ophthalmopathy. RNA transcripts provided the source from which TCR beta CDR3 regions were amplified. RT-PCR in the first round (using the HTBI primer set) targeted the TCR CDR3. Each CDR3 protein gets one entry after TCRdb re-called the multiplex PCR reads with MiXCR. The sample includes fewer than 900,000 distinct CDR3 sequences, around 20% seen only once; the top ten take approximately 16%. Trimming removed 5 bases at V and 6 bases at J, with 19 bases between. The CDR3 totals 14 residues. Looked up from germline, CDR1 is DFQATT and CDR2 is SNEGSKA (reference sequence). Diagnosis relied on clinical symptoms, serum thyroxine and TRAb, thyroid ultrasound and orbital computed tomography. This clonotype was counted at least ten times.

The TCR sequence derives from a woman aged 50 to 60 with Graves' hyperthyroidism that later progressed to Graves' ophthalmopathy. Sample: blood. The rearrangement joins TRBV20-1 to TRBJ1-1; D is uncertain. DNA of the CDR3: TGCAGTGCTCCCAAAAGCCCCCCCCCTGCTGAAGCTTTCTTT. It encodes CSAPKSPPPAEAFF.